This T cell receptor beta chain stems from a study of blood T cell repertoires in COVID-19. The assay was immunoSEQ multiplex PCR, and TCRdb's table has in-frame clones only and misses some. Here the sample spans roughly 49,000 clones, roughly 89% being singletons. V lost 3 bases, J lost 3 bases, and 6 bases stayed unmatched. The CDR3 is 15 residues long. CDR1 is DFQATT and CDR2 is SNEGSKA in the germline V gene (reference sequence). This receptor was identified in a man aged 60 to 75 with active COVID-19. Sample: peripheral blood. This chain links TRBV20-1 with TRBJ2-1; TRBD2 matches at 9 bases. Here the CDR3 DNA reads TGCAGTGCTAGTGTAGCGGGGGTCTTCTACAATGAGCAGTTCTTC. Its translation is CSASVAGVFYNEQFF.